A selection of T cell receptor beta chains follows, all from one sample in a study of persistence of HIV-infected CD4 T cells. The repertoire was sequenced with immunoSEQ multiplex PCR; TCRdb's copy has only in-frame clones and lacks some. The profile shows under 60,000 clones, under 85% of them singletons. Their recognized antigens are unknown. Sequencing used CD4+ T cells sorted from PBMCs after approximately 19-hour stimulation, obtained from a patient who received antiretroviral therapy. These receptors were taken from an adult man with HIV who was CMV-seropositive. The CDR3 runs from the conserved cysteine through the conserved F or W. The D gene is left open where the match is weak. A clone size is listed for some rows: how often the clone was seen (once, few, many), or a class if it is expanded.

D gene	clone size	V gene	J gene	CDR3 DNA	CDR3 protein
TRBD1	-	TRBV11-3	TRBJ2-5	TGTGCCAGCAGCTTGAAGACAGGGGGCGCGGAGACCCAGTACTTC	CASSLKTGGAETQYF
-	-	TRBV18	TRBJ1-1	TGTGCCAGCTCACCACGTGGACAGCAGAACACTGAAGCTTTCTTT	CASSPRGQQNTEAFF
-	-	TRBV5-8	TRBJ1-5	TGTGCCAGCAGCTTGTACAGGGAATTCGGCAATCAGCCCCAGCATTTT	CASSLYREFGNQPQHF
-	-	TRBV30	TRBJ1-2	TGTGCCTGGAGCGAGACAGGCTATGGCTACACCTTC	CAWSETGYGYTF
TRBD1	once	TRBV4-1	TRBJ1-1	TGCGCCAGCAGCCACGTGGGACAGGGAAATACTGAAGCTTTCTTT	CASSHVGQGNTEAFF
TRBD1	-	TRBV5-1	TRBJ2-1	TGCGCCAGCAGCGCGGGACAGGGAAGACATGAGCAGTTCTTC	CASSAGQGRHEQFF
TRBD2	-	TRBV7-2	TRBJ2-1	TGTGCCAGCAGCTTAGGCGGGAGGGCCCATGAGCAGTTCTTC	CASSLGGRAHEQFF
TRBD2	-	TRBV11-1	TRBJ2-1	TGTGCCAGCAGCGAAAGCGGGACCAGCTCCTACAATGAGCAGTTCTTC	CASSESGTSSYNEQFF
-	once	TRBV7-2	TRBJ2-2	TGTGCCAGCAGCTTCAAGGGGGGGCTGGTCGGGGAGCTGTTTTTT	CASSFKGGLVGELFF
-	-	TRBV30	TRBJ2-7	TGTGCCTGGAGTGTACGGGCCGGCTCCTACGAGCAGTACTTC	CAWSVRAGSYEQYF
-	-	TRBV4-3	TRBJ2-1	TGCGCCAGCAGCCGCGGAGGAGCCTCCTACAATGAGCAGTTCTTC	CASSRGGASYNEQFF
TRBD1	-	TRBV30	TRBJ1-5	TGTGCCTGGAGTTCCGGGACAGGGGGCGATCAGCCCCAGCATTTT	CAWSSGTGGDQPQHF
TRBD1	-	TRBV3-1/TRBV3-2	TRBJ1-5	TGTGCCAGCAGCCTACGGGGGGACAGCTTTAGCAATCAGCCCCAGCATTTT	CASSLRGDSFSNQPQHF
-	-	TRBV30	TRBJ2-2	TGTGCCTGGAGTGAGACAGGTTTCACCGGGGAGCTGTTTTTT	CAWSETGFTGELFF
-	-	TRBV25-1	TRBJ2-2	TGTGCCAGCCTTGACAGATCGAACACCGGGGAGCTGTTTTTT	CASLDRSNTGELFF
TRBD1	few	TRBV30	TRBJ1-2	TGTGCCTGGAGTCGGACTCGACAGGGGGAGGGGTATGGCTACACCTTC	CAWSRTRQGEGYGYTF
-	once	TRBV20-1	TRBJ1-4	TGCAGTGCTAGTGGAGGACGGCGGGCCAGGGAAAAACTGTTTTTT	CSASGGRRAREKLFF
TRBD1	-	TRBV5-1	TRBJ1-6	TGCGCCAGCAGCTACGACAGGGAACCCCTCCACTTT	CASSYDREPLHF
-	-	TRBV5-1	TRBJ1-1	TGCGCCAGCAGCCCTCGGATGAACACTGAAGCTTTCTTT	CASSPRMNTEAFF
-	few	TRBV7-9	TRBJ1-2	TGTGCCAGCAGCTTAGCCACAGCATTTGGGGGTGGCTACACCTTC	CASSLATAFGGGYTF
-	-	TRBV6-5	TRBJ1-2	TGTGCCAGCAGGAAGGGTGGGGGAGCTAACTATGGCTACACCTTC	CASRKGGGANYGYTF
-	-	TRBV3-1/TRBV3-2	TRBJ1-4	TGTGCCAGCAGCCAAGGACTAAATAATGAAAAACTGTTTTTT	CASSQGLNNEKLFF
-	-	TRBV5-6	TRBJ1-5	TGTGCCAGCAGCTTGGTTTCGGGACAGCCCCAGCATTTT	CASSLVSGQPQHF
-	few	TRBV3-1/TRBV3-2	TRBJ1-3	TGTGCCAGCAGCCAAGAGACGAAGGTTAGCTCTGGAAACACCATATATTTT	CASSQETKVSSGNTIYF
-	few	TRBV6-2/TRBV6-3	TRBJ1-5	TGTGCCAGCAGTTCGGGACGGAACAATCAGCCCCAGCATTTT	CASSSGRNNQPQHF
-	medium-sized	TRBV19	TRBJ2-3	TGTGCCAGTAGTAGAGACACAGATACGCAGTATTTT	CASSRDTDTQYF
-	-	TRBV10-3	TRBJ1-1	TGTGCCATCTCCGGAGGGAGGGAGAACACTGAAGCTTTCTTT	CAISGGRENTEAFF
-	-	TRBV18	TRBJ1-5	TGTGCCAGCTCACCACCGAGTGGAGGTCAGCCCCAGCATTTT	CASSPPSGGQPQHF
TRBD1	-	TRBV19	TRBJ2-5	TGTGCCAGTAGTGACAGGGGGTTACAAGAGACCCAGTACTTC	CASSDRGLQETQYF
TRBD1	once	TRBV5-1	TRBJ2-4	TGCGCCAGCAGCTTTGGACAGGGGGCAAACATTCAGTACTTC	CASSFGQGANIQYF
-	-	TRBV14	TRBJ2-7	TGTGCCAGCAGCCAAGATCGGGTAGCCGTAGGCGAGCAGTACTTC	CASSQDRVAVGEQYF
TRBD1	-	TRBV5-8	TRBJ1-5	TGTGCCAGCAGGGCCGGGACAGGTCGTAATCAGCCCCAGCATTTT	CASRAGTGRNQPQHF
-	medium-sized	TRBV5-1	TRBJ1-6	TGCGCCAGCAGTACGGGACTCCGGGAGGGGAGTTCACCCCTCCACTTT	CASSTGLREGSSPLHF
-	-	TRBV4-1	TRBJ2-7	TGCGCCAGCAGCCAAGTCACGGGGGACGAGCAGTACTTC	CASSQVTGDEQYF
-	-	TRBV10-3	TRBJ2-1	TGTGCCATCAGTGATCTGTACCAGCGGTCCTACAATGAGCAGTTCTTC	CAISDLYQRSYNEQFF
-	-	TRBV18	TRBJ2-2	TGTGCCAGCTCAGGACTACAGGGAGTCGGGGAGCTGTTTTTT	CASSGLQGVGELFF
-	-	TRBV7-9	TRBJ1-1	TGTGCCAGCAGCTTAGGGGGGGCCCGAAACGAACACGCTGAAGCTTTCTTT	CASSLGGARNEHAEAFF
TRBD1	-	TRBV6-5	TRBJ1-6	TGTGCCAGCAGTTTCCTTGGGACAGGGGTTTCACCCCTCCACTTT	CASSFLGTGVSPLHF
-	once	TRBV6-1	TRBJ1-5	TGTGCCAGCAGTGAATGGTACAGTTTGATAAATCAGCCCCAGCATTTT	CASSEWYSLINQPQHF
-	-	TRBV19	TRBJ1-4	TGTGCCACTCGGCTAGCAACTAATGAAAAACTGTTTTTT	CATRLATNEKLFF
-	-	TRBV5-5	TRBJ1-5	TGTGCCAGCAGCCAGTACGAAGGGCCCCAGCATTTT	CASSQYEGPQHF
-	once	TRBV6-5	TRBJ2-2	TGTGCCAGCAACCCAGGGGGGGGTGGGGAGCTGTTTTTT	CASNPGGGGELFF
TRBD2	-	TRBV11-1	TRBJ2-1	TGTGCCAGCAGCTCAGCGGGAGGGTGGGATGAGCAGTTCTTC	CASSSAGGWDEQFF
TRBD1	-	TRBV29-1	TRBJ1-2	TGCAGCGTTAGGGCAGGGGGTCCGAACTATGGCTACACCTTC	CSVRAGGPNYGYTF
TRBD1	-	TRBV18	TRBJ2-7	TGTGCCAGCTCACCGGACAGGTGGCAGTACTTC	CASSPDRWQYF
-	once	TRBV11-2	TRBJ2-1	TGTGCCAGCAGCGAGAGACTAGCCTACAATGAGCAGTTCTTC	CASSERLAYNEQFF
-	-	TRBV19	TRBJ1-5	TGTGCCAGCCAGGACTCTCAAGGCAATCAGCCCCAGCATTTT	CASQDSQGNQPQHF
TRBD1	-	TRBV6-6	TRBJ1-1	TGTGCCAGCAGTCCCAGACAGGGGACAGTCGTTGGGGACACTGAAGCTTTCTTT	CASSPRQGTVVGDTEAFF
TRBD2	-	TRBV10-3	TRBJ2-5	TGTGCCATCAGTGAGCCCCGGACTAGCGGGACAGAGACCCAGTACTTC	CAISEPRTSGTETQYF
TRBD1	many	TRBV7-9	TRBJ1-2	TGTGCCAGCAGCCTGGACAGGTACGGCTACACCTTC	CASSLDRYGYTF
TRBD2	-	TRBV6-5	TRBJ2-1	TGTGCCAGCGGGAGCGGGACCTACAATGAGCAGTTCTTC	CASGSGTYNEQFF
-	-	TRBV7-8	TRBJ1-1	TGTGCCAGCAGCTTATTTCGGGAGCTGAACACTGAAGCTTTCTTT	CASSLFRELNTEAFF
-	-	TRBV19	TRBJ1-5	TGTGCCAGTAGGAGAATGGACGGCAGCAATCAGCCCCAGCATTTT	CASRRMDGSNQPQHF